These 5 T cell receptor beta chains were all obtained from the same sample, sequenced in a study of preoperative IRX-2 immunotherapy in early breast cancer. Treatment denoted: preoperative locoregional IRX-2 cytokine immunotherapy. Assay used: immunoSEQ multiplex PCR; TCRdb lists only in-frame clones, some missing. The sample yields about 98,000 clones, roughly 89% seen once. The sample here was tumor tissue, taken after IRX-2 immunotherapy. Receptors were obtained from a human donor with breast cancer.

The chain recombines TRBV4-1 with TRBJ1-1, with a weak D call TRBD1 (5 bases). The CDR3 sequence is 14 residues long. The germline V gene encodes CDR1 MGHRA and CDR2 YSYEKL. Trimming removed 0 bases at V and 5 bases at J, with 10 bases between. CDR3 coding DNA: TGCGCCAGCAGCCAAGATCAGGGTCGGACTGAAGCTTTCTTT. Its protein product is CASSQDQGRTEAFF.

This rearrangement joins TRBV6-8 to TRBJ1-1; 8 nucleotides agree with TRBD1. CDR1 and CDR2 (germline): MNHGY, SAAAGT. V dropped 10 bases and J dropped 0; count of bases not matched to a gene: 7. This CDR3 is 14 amino acids long. The CDR3 coding sequence is TGTGCCATCAGATTACAGGGGGTGAACACTGAAGCTTTCTTT. Translated: CAIRLQGVNTEAFF.

The rearrangement links TRBV18 to TRBJ1-2; D may be TRBD1 (5 bases). The CDR3 is 16 amino acids. V lost 6 bases, J lost 6 bases, and 23 bases lay in between. From germline, CDR1 is KGHSH and CDR2 LQKENI. This CDR3 is CASSDATGAFLDGYTF. The CDR3 coding sequence is TGTGCCAGCTCGGACGCCACAGGTGCCTTTTTGGATGGCTACACCTTC.

V usage is TRBV11-3 and J usage is TRBJ2-2; 7 bases line up with TRBD2. Trimming removed 3 bases from V and 6 bases from J; junction bases left unmatched: 7. Germline loops: CDR1 SGHNT, CDR2 YENEEA. The CDR3 sequence is 15 residues long. The CDR3 region is CASSLDALASGELFF. The DNA of the CDR3 is TGTGCCAGCAGCTTGGATGCACTAGCGTCCGGGGAGCTGTTTTTT.

The chain couples TRBV30 to TRBJ2-1; 10 positions match TRBD2. This CDR3 comprises 16 residues. CDR1 GTSNPN and CDR2 SVGIG come from the germline V gene (reference sequence). V dropped 8 bases and J dropped 7; count of bases not matched to a gene: 17. CDR3 region: CASRTALAGVENEQFF. The DNA for the CDR3 is TGTGCCAGCCGGACGGCTCTAGCGGGAGTTGAAAATGAGCAGTTCTTC.